This TCR beta chain stems from a study of cytomegalovirus exposure and HLA in healthy donors. About the study: Of all 400 or so donors who were genotyped, roughly 81% belonged to the Caucasian-associated ancestry cluster. Findings of the study overall: TCR beta sequences numbering more than 15,000 were associated with HLA alleles at 0.05 false discovery rate in a later analysis. Being productive about 87% or about 30% of the time was typical of most TCR beta V segments in an earlier analysis.

V gave up 6 bases and J gave up 10 bases, with 10 bases separating them. The germline CDR1 and CDR2 sequences are SQVTM and ANQGSEA. This CDR3 is 10 amino acids long. Primers: 60 Vbeta forward and 13 Jbeta reverse. Method: immunoSEQ multiplex PCR; TCRdb's copy keeps in-frame clones and lacks some. The sample records some 57,000 clones, approximately 70% being singletons. About this clone: No antigen is known for it.

The clonotype comes from a woman in her sixties in good health and CMV-seropositive. This chain connects TRBV29-1 to TRBJ2-1, with D maybe TRBD1 (5 bases). The specimen sequenced was PBMCs. The CDR3 protein is CSVGHREQFF. CDR3 DNA: TGCAGCGTCGGACATCGAGAGCAGTTCTTC.